This T cell receptor (beta chain) derives from a study of cytomegalovirus exposure and HLA in healthy donors. Study-wide results and limits: It was confirmed in vitro that three of the CMV-associated chains were specific for CMV antigens. Immune exposure data for these donors was limited to CMV serostatus.

Amplification used 60 Vbeta primers and 13 Jbeta primers. Repertoires were generated with immunoSEQ multiplex PCR, while TCRdb's copy carries only in-frame clones and drops some. The sample shows approximately 150,000 clones, under 70% of them seen only once. Points on this clone: Its specificity is unknown.

This TCR was sampled from a woman aged 55-70 years in good health and CMV-seronegative. Material: PBMCs.

The DNA for the CDR3 is TGTGCCACCAAACAGGAGGGTAGCTATGGCTACACCTTC. Its translation: CATKQEGSYGYTF. The chain couples TRBV7-9 to TRBJ1-2; D might be TRBD1 (5 bases). The CDR3 loop spans 13 amino acids. The germline V gene has CDR1 SEHNR and CDR2 FQNEAQ (reference sequence). V was trimmed by 10 bases and J by 4 bases, leaving 16 bases between them.